The sequence of this T cell receptor beta chain was determined in a study of T-cell reconstitution after alpha-beta-depleted transplantation in children (TCRdb year 2016). Regarding the study in general: Using TCR repertoire profiling, the study followed T-cell immune reconstitution in a quantitative way in children after TCRalphabeta/CD19-depleted allogeneic hematopoietic cell transplantation.

The CDR3 holds 15 amino acids from the cysteine to the phenylalanine. Only the CDR3 DNA is retained, 45 bases long and in frame from the first base. V and J lose 2 bases and 6 bases, and a span of 11 bases separates them. This clonotype was seen only a few times. It lacks a known antigen. No base-level quality is on record; no much larger clone is a single base apart. Study-wide findings and limitations: In some patients, the high TCRbeta diversity seen at day 60 was put down to recipient T cells and intrathymic progenitors that had survived conditioning. The frequencies of hyperexpanded clones fell over the following months, and after one year, T-cell counts and TCRbeta diversity were mostly attributed to newly produced T cells. About two months after transplant, the apparently early recovery of alphabetaT-cell counts reportedly depended on just several hundred clones that had expanded rapidly and came from non-depleted graft cells.

Libraries were prepared through PCR. The sequencer listed for this sample is Illumina HiSeq 2500. TCR libraries were prepared with molecular barcoding, using unique molecular identifiers to normalize TCRbeta repertoire quantification. TCRdb trimmed the raw reads at Q25, called clones with MiXCR and kept productive beta chains. Entries that share a CDR3 protein sequence are merged under the most common genes and DNA. Counted in this sample were approximately 130,000 distinct CDR3 sequences; more than 9.5% of them appeared once. The ten biggest clones cover 20% to 30% of the sample. The treatment or condition label, read with the paper, signifies: allogeneic hematopoietic cell transplantation with graft depleted of TCRalphabeta T cells and CD19 B cells. The transplant recipients were children given TCRalphabeta/CD19-depleted allogeneic hematopoietic cell grafts.

Specimen: PBMCs, mostly from graft donor cells, collected 180 days after TCRalphabeta/CD19-depleted stem cell transplant. Rearrangement joined TRBV12-3 or TRBV12-4 to TRBJ1-6; the D gene is unclear. The clonotype comes from a girl under three years old who had a stem cell transplant for combined immunodeficiency, so the T cells may come from the graft donor. The CDR3 region: CASSLIGIGNSPLHF. The DNA is TGTGCCAGCAGTTTAATAGGAATTGGTAATTCACCCCTCCACTTT.